The 22 T cell receptor beta chains in this list originate from one sample, sequenced in a study of technical replicates of blood from a handful of donors. Clones were sequenced by immunoSEQ multiplex PCR, and TCRdb holds only the in-frame ones, with some missing. The sample lists approximately 78,000 clones; roughly 92% were seen once. The specimen was T cells isolated from PBMCs. All receptors derive from a human donor in good health.

Concerning this clone: Distinct nucleotide sequences in the sample also encode this CDR3. The chain joins TRBV5-4 to TRBJ1-1, with D perhaps TRBD1 (5 bases). This CDR3 region has 15 residues. Germline CDR1 and CDR2: SGHNT and YYREEE (reference sequence). Deletions cut 5 bases from V and 4 bases from J, with 18 bases between. CDR3 sequence: CASRPRDWSVTEAFF. CDR3 nucleotides: TGTGCCAGCAGGCCCAGGGATTGGTCAGTCACTGAAGCTTTCTTT.

The V gene is TRBV19, the J gene TRBJ2-4, with D perhaps TRBD1 (6 bases). CDR3 size: 14 residues. The germline V gene encodes CDR1 LNHDA and CDR2 SQIVND (reference sequence). Trimming shortened V by 3 bases and J by 6 bases, and 12 bases separated the two germline ends. The CDR3 region has the DNA TGTGCCAGTAGTATGCAGGGGATCGTAAACATTCAGTACTTC. As protein: CASSMQGIVNIQYF.

This CDR3 is CASSDWGGTGYTF. CDR3 nucleotides: TGTGCCAGCAGTGATTGGGGGGGCACTGGCTACACCTTC. The chain combines TRBV6-4 with TRBJ1-2; the D gene is possibly TRBD1 (6 bases). The CDR3 consists of 13 residues. The germline V gene has CDR1 MRHNA and CDR2 SNTAGT. The V gene lost 3 bases and the J gene lost 7 bases, with 12 bases spanning the gap.

This clone occurred a few times. The gene calls are TRBV21-1 and TRBJ1-2; the table's D call TRBD1 went unverified against the DNA. TRBV21-1 is described as a pseudogene. CDR3 length: 14 amino acids. The CDR3 sequence: CASSKGTGGYGYTF. CDR3 in DNA: TGTGCCAGCAGCAAAGGGACAGGGGGCTATGGCTACACCTTC.

The V and J genes are TRBV28 and TRBJ1-1; maybe TRBD1 (5 bases). CDR1 and CDR2 (germline): MDHEN, SYDVKM. The CDR3 covers 14 residues. V gave up 3 bases and J gave up 6 bases, with 14 bases separating them. The CDR3 bases are TGTGCCAGCAGTTTTCGGGGGACGAGGGCTGAAGCTTTCTTT. This translates into CASSFRGTRAEAFF.

This chain joins TRBV27 and TRBJ2-2; TRBD1 aligns across 8 bases. In germline, CDR1 is MNHEY, CDR2 SMNVEV (reference sequence). There are 14 residues in the CDR3. Trimming took 9 bases from V and 4 from J; bases not matched to a gene: 7. The CDR3 DNA reads TGTGCCAGTCGGACAGGGAGGTCCACCGGGGAGCTGTTTTTT. It encodes CASRTGRSTGELFF.

J is TRBJ2-7 and V is TRBV11-2; D call uncertain. Trimming shortened V by 1 base and J by 3 bases, and 4 bases separated the two germline ends. The CDR3 runs to 12 residues. Germline V gives CDR1 SGHAT, CDR2 FQNNGV. CDR3 in DNA: TGTGCCAGCAGCTTAGGCAGCTACGAGCAGTACTTC. This encodes CASSLGSYEQYF.

The chain employs TRBV7-2 and TRBJ1-5; the match to TRBD1 covers 10 bases. V lost 5 bases to trimming and J lost 2 bases; unmatched junction nucleotides: 3. This CDR3 is 15 amino acids long. Per the germline V gene, CDR1 is SGHTA and CDR2 is FQGNSA. The CDR3 reads CASSPGTGGNQPQHF. CDR3 DNA: TGTGCCAGCAGCCCCGGGACAGGGGGCAATCAGCCCCAGCATTTT. The full variable domain, rest sourced from reference TRBV7-2 and TRBJ1-5, is GAGVSQSPSNKVTEKGKDVELRCDPISGHTALYWYRQSLGQGLEFLIYFQGNSAPDKSGLPSDRFSAERTGGSVSTLTIQRTQQEDSAVYLCASSPGTGGNQPQHFGDGTRLSIL.

This rearrangement joins TRBV5-1 to TRBJ1-2; D gene ambiguous. Per the germline V gene, CDR1 is SGHRS and CDR2 is YFSETQ. Trimming pared 5 bases from V and 2 bases from J, leaving 13 bases between. The CDR3 covers 14 residues. The DNA of the CDR3 is TGCGCCAGCAGTCCAGCCAGGAAGAACTATGGCTACACCTTC. As protein: CASSPARKNYGYTF.

The V call is TRBV7-2, the J call TRBJ2-7; 12 nucleotides match TRBD2. Germline values: CDR1 SGHTA, CDR2 FQGNSA. This CDR3 comprises 14 residues. The V segment lost 5 bases and the J segment 4 bases; nucleotides outside the gene matches: 3. The CDR3 reads CASSLLAGGYEQYF. The CDR3 DNA reads as TGTGCCAGCAGCCTACTAGCGGGAGGTTACGAGCAGTACTTC. The full variable domain, with the rest looked up from reference TRBV7-2 and TRBJ2-7, is GAGVSQSPSNKVTEKGKDVELRCDPISGHTALYWYRQSLGQGLEFLIYFQGNSAPDKSGLPSDRFSAERTGGSVSTLTIQRTQQEDSAVYLCASSLLAGGYEQYFGPGTRLTVT.

The CDR3 here is CASSDSTNTEAFF. In nucleotides, the CDR3 is TGTGCCAGCAGTGACTCGACAAACACTGAAGCTTTCTTT. This chain links TRBV6-4 with TRBJ1-1, with no clear D. The germline V gene encodes CDR1 MRHNA and CDR2 SNTAGT. The CDR3 is 13 amino acids. V was cut by 0 bases and J by 2 bases, with 4 bases left in between.

The chain has TRBV2 and TRBJ2-7, with 8 bases lining up with TRBD1. V gave up 10 bases and J gave up 3 bases; unmatched junction bases: 5. In germline, CDR1 is SNHLY, CDR2 FYNNEI. The CDR3 length is 12 residues. CDR3 bases: TGTGCCATCCTCAGGGGGCTCTACGAGCAGTACTTC. Protein: CAILRGLYEQYF. Filled out from reference TRBV2 and TRBJ2-7, the complete variable domain reads EPEVTQTPSHQVTQMGQEVILRCVPISNHLYFYWYRQILGQKVEFLVSFYNNEISEKSEIFDDQFSVERPDGSNFTLKIRSTKLEDSAMYFCAILRGLYEQYFGPGTRLTVT.

The chain uses TRBV27 and TRBJ2-7, with 10 bases matching TRBD1. This CDR3 spans 14 amino acids. Per germline, CDR1 MNHEY and CDR2 SMNVEV (reference sequence). Trimming cost V 5 bases and J 2 bases; bases outside gene matches: 3. The CDR3 DNA is TGTGCCAGCAGTACAGGGACAGGGGCCTACGAGCAGTACTTC. This gives the protein CASSTGTGAYEQYF.

This chain joins TRBV18 and TRBJ2-1, with 8 bases matching TRBD2. There are 15 residues in the CDR3. Losses at the gene ends were 2 bases for V and 10 bases for J; bases not matched to a gene: 10. Looked up from germline, CDR1 is KGHSH and CDR2 is LQKENI. CDR3 in DNA: TGTGCCAGCTCACCAATCGCGGGAGGCCGGAAAGAGCAGTTCTTC. Encoded protein: CASSPIAGGRKEQFF.

The chain couples TRBV6-1 to TRBJ2-1; D might be TRBD2 (5 bases). Germline loops: CDR1 MNHNS, CDR2 SASEGT. V lost 9 bases to trimming and J lost 5 bases, with 17 bases between them. This CDR3 is built from 14 residues. As DNA, the CDR3 is TGTGCCAGTACTAGAACGTCAGGCGACAATGAGCAGTTCTTC. Translating it yields CASTRTSGDNEQFF.

This rearrangement joins TRBV7-9 to TRBJ2-3; 9 nucleotides agree with TRBD1. The CDR3 has 17 residues. Germline V CDR1 and CDR2: SEHNR, FQNEAQ (reference sequence). V lost 0 bases, J lost 3 bases, and 7 bases stayed unmatched. CDR3 DNA sequence: TGTGCCAGCAGCTTAGCTTGGGACAGGGAAGTAACAGATACGCAGTATTTT. Amino acid sequence: CASSLAWDREVTDTQYF.

Comments on this clone: Distinct nucleotide sequences in the sample also encode this CDR3. This chain joins TRBV4-2 and TRBJ2-1; 7 bases fit TRBD2. The ends lost 0 bases at V and 0 bases at J; junction bases unmatched: 5. Germline V gene sequence: CDR1 LGHNA, CDR2 YNFKEQ. The CDR3 runs to 17 residues. The CDR3 DNA is TGTGCCAGCAGCCAAGACCTTGGCGGGAGCTCCTACAATGAGCAGTTCTTC. Amino acids: CASSQDLGGSSYNEQFF.

This chain joins TRBV4-1 and TRBJ2-6; 7 bases agree with TRBD1. The V gene's germline CDR1 is MGHRA and CDR2 YSYEKL. This CDR3 is built from 17 residues. Trimming took 3 bases from V and 2 from J; bases not matched to a gene: 7. The CDR3: CASSQYDRVTGANVLTF. CDR3 in DNA: TGCGCCAGCAGCCAGTACGACAGGGTGACTGGGGCCAACGTCCTGACTTTC.

The chain employs TRBV29-1 and TRBJ1-1; possibly TRBD1 for D (6 bases). The germline gives CDR1 SQVTM, CDR2 ANQGSEA. The V gene lost 4 bases and the J gene lost 5 bases, with 11 bases spanning the gap. This CDR3 region has 12 residues. The CDR3 coding sequence is TGCAGCGTTGCCAGGGGAGGGACTGAAGCTTTCTTT. Translated, it gives CSVARGGTEAFF.

This chain joins TRBV19 and TRBJ2-1; TRBD2 matches at 10 bases. The CDR3 contains 12 residues. The V gene end was trimmed by 5 bases and the J gene end by 10 bases; junction bases not matched to a gene: 2. Germline CDR1 is LNHDA and CDR2 is SQIVND (reference sequence). In DNA, the CDR3 is TGTGCCAGTAGTCAGACTAGCGGGGAGCAGTTCTTC. Protein: CASSQTSGEQFF.

The chain joins TRBV6-5 to TRBJ1-4; D gene uncertain. Trimming removed 0 bases at V and 8 bases at J, with 16 bases between. The CDR3 contains 16 residues. Germline assignment: CDR1 MNHEY and CDR2 SVGAGI. The CDR3 loop is CASSYSLTSAGEKLFF. The CDR3 DNA reads TGTGCCAGCAGTTACTCGCTTACATCGGCAGGAGAAAAACTGTTTTTT.

This chain uses TRBV11-3 with TRBJ1-2, with TRBD1 matching 10 bases. The CDR3 is 13 amino acids. The trim removed 4 bases at V and 8 bases at J, leaving 4 bases unmatched. Germline V gene data show CDR1 as SGHNT and CDR2 as YENEEA. The CDR3 is CASSSDRGLGYTF. CDR3 DNA sequence: TGTGCCAGCAGCTCAGACAGGGGGCTAGGCTACACCTTC.